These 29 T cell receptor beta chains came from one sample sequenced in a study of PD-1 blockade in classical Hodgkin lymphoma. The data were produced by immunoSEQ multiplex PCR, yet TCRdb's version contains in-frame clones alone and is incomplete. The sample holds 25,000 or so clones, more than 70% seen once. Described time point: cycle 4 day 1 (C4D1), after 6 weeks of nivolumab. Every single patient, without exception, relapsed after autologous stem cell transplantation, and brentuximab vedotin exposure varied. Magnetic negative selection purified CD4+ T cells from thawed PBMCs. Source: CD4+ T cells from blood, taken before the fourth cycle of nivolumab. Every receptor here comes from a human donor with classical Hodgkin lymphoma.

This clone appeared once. The CDR3: CASRLQGRGNTIYF. In DNA, the CDR3 is TGTGCCAGCAGACTACAGGGGAGAGGGAACACCATATATTTT. The chain recombines TRBV6-5 with TRBJ1-3; 7 bases map to TRBD1. Per the germline V gene, CDR1 is MNHEY and CDR2 is SVGAGI. This CDR3 is 14 amino acids long. Trimming at V came to 6 bases and at J to 7 bases, leaving 9 bases not matched to a gene.

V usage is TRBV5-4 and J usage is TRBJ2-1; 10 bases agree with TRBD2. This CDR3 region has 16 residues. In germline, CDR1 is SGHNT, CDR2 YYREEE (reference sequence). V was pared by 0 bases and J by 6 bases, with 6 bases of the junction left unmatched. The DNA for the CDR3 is TGTGCCAGCAGCTTGGCCAGGTCTAGCGGGAGCAATGAGCAGTTCTTC. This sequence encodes CASSLARSSGSNEQFF.

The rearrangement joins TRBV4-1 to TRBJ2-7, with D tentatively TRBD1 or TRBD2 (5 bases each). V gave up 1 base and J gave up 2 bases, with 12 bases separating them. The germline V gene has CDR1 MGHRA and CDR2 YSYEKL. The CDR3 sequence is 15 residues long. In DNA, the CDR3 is TGCGCCAGCAGCCAAGTAGAGGGGCAGACCTACGAGCAGTACTTC. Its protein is CASSQVEGQTYEQYF.

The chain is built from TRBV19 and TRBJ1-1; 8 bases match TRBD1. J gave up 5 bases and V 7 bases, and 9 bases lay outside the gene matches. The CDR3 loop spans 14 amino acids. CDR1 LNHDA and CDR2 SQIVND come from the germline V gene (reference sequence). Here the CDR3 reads CASTDTGGGTEAFF. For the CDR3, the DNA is TGTGCCAGTACCGATACAGGGGGTGGTACTGAAGCTTTCTTT.

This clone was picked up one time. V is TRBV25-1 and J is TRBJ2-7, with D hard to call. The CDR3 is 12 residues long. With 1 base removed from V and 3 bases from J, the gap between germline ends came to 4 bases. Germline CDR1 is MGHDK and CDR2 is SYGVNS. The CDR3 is CASSESYYEQYF. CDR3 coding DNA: TGTGCCAGCAGTGAATCCTACTACGAGCAGTACTTC.

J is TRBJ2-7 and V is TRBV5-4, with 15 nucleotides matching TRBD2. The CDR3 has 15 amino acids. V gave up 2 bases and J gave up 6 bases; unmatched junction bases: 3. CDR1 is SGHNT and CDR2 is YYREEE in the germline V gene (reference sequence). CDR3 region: CASSLGTSGRSEQYF. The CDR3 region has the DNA TGTGCCAGCAGCTTAGGGACTAGCGGGAGGAGCGAGCAGTACTTC. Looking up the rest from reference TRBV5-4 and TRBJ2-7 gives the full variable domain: ETGVTQSPTHLIKTRGQQVTLRCSSQSGHNTVSWYQQALGQGPQFIFQYYREEENGRGNFPPRFSGLQFPNYSSELNVNALELDDSALYLCASSLGTSGRSEQYFGPGTRLTVT.

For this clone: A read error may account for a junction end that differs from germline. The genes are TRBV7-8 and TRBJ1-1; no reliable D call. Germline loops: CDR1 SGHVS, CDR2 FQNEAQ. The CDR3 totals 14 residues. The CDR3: CASSLAGDPQRLIF. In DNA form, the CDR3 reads TGTGCCAGCAGCTTAGCTGGCGACCCCCAACGCCTTATTTTT.

CDR3: CASSPAGIYEQYF. In DNA, the CDR3 is TGTGCCAGCAGCCCCGCAGGGATCTACGAGCAGTACTTC. This sequence joins TRBV7-9 and TRBJ2-7; perhaps TRBD1 as D (5 bases). CDR1 and CDR2 from the germline V gene are SEHNR and FQNEAQ (reference sequence). Trimming stripped 5 bases from V and 3 bases from J, with 11 bases between. This CDR3 is 13 amino acids long.

In nucleotides, the CDR3 is TGCGCCAGCAGCTTCCAATCGACAGTCCAAGAGACCCAGTACTTC. This encodes CASSFQSTVQETQYF. This sequence joins TRBV5-1 and TRBJ2-5; D is perhaps TRBD1 (5 bases). This CDR3 is built from 15 residues. V was cut by 2 bases and J by 1 base, with 12 bases left in between. Germline V gives CDR1 SGHRS, CDR2 YFSETQ.

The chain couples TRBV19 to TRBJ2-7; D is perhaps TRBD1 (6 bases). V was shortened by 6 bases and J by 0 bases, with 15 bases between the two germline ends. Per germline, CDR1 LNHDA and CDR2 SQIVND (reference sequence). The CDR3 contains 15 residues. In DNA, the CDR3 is TGTGCCAGTAGGGGACACTCAATGCCCTCCTACGAGCAGTACTTC. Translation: CASRGHSMPSYEQYF. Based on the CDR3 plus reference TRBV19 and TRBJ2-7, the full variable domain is DGGITQSPKYLFRKEGQNVTLSCEQNLNHDAMYWYRQDPGQGLRLIYYSQIVNDFQKGDIAEGYSVSREKKESFPLTVTSAQKNPTAFYLCASRGHSMPSYEQYFGPGTRLTVT.

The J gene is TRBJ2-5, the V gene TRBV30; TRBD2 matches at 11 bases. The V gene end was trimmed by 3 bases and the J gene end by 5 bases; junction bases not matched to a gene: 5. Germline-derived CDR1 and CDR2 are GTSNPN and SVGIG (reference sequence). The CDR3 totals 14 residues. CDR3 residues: CAWRSSGRMETQYF. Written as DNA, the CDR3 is TGTGCCTGGAGATCTAGCGGGAGGATGGAGACCCAGTACTTC.

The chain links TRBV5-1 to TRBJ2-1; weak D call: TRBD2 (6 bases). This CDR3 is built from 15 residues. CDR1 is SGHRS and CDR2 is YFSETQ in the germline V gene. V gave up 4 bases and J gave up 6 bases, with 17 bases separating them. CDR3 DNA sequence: TGCGCCAGCAGCCCCGGGACTGAGTCGGGCAATGAGCAGTTCTTC. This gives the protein CASSPGTESGNEQFF.

The CDR3 DNA sequence: TGTGCCAGCAGCTCCCCCAGGAGCACAGATACGCAGTATTTT. Translating it yields CASSSPRSTDTQYF. V gene TRBV5-4 combines with J gene TRBJ2-3; D is undetermined. The germline V and J ends were trimmed by 3 bases and 0 bases, with 8 bases remaining between them. The CDR3 runs to 14 residues. The germline CDR1 and CDR2 sequences are SGHNT and YYREEE (reference sequence).

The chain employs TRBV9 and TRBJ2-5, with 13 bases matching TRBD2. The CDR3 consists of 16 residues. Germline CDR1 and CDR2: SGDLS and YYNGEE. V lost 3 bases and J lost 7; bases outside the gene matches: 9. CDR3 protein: CASSATSGRGERTQYF. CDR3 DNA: TGTGCCAGCAGCGCTACTAGCGGGAGGGGGGAGAGGACCCAGTACTTC.

The CDR3 sequence: CASSPLRGGRTEAFF. The DNA of the CDR3 is TGTGCCAGCTCACCTCTTAGAGGGGGAAGGACTGAAGCTTTCTTT. The J gene is TRBJ1-1, the V gene TRBV18, with D perhaps matching TRBD1 (6 bases). Germline-derived CDR1 and CDR2 are KGHSH and LQKENI. Trimming cost V 3 bases and J 5 bases, with 16 bases left between them. This CDR3 is 15 amino acids long.

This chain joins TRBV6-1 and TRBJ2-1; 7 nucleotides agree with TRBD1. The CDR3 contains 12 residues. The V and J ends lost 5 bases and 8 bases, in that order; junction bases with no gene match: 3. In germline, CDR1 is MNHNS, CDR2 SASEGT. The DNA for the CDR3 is TGTGCCAGCAGTCAAGGGGGCTATGAGCAGTTCTTC. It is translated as CASSQGGYEQFF.

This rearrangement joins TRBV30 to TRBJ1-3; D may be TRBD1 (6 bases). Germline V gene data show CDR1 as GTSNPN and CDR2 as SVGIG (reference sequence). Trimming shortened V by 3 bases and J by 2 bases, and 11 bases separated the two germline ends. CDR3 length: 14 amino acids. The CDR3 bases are TGTGCCTGGAGACCAGGGACAACTGGAAACACCATATATTTT. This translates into CAWRPGTTGNTIYF.

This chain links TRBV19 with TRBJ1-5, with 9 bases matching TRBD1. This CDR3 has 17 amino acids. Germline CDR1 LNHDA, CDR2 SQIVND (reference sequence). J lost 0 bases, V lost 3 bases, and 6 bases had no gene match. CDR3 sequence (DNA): TGTGCCAGTAGTATTTTAGGACAGGGGTATAGCAATCAGCCCCAGCATTTT. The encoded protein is CASSILGQGYSNQPQHF.

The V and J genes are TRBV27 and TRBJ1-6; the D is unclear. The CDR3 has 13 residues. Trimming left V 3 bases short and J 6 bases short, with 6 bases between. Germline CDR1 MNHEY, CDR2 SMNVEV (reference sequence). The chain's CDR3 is CASSLGPNSPLHF. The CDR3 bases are TGTGCCAGCAGTTTGGGCCCTAATTCACCCCTCCACTTT.

The CDR3 sequence: CASSFNGASGSPGANVLTF. As DNA, the CDR3 is TGTGCCAGCAGCTTCAATGGGGCTAGCGGGAGTCCTGGGGCCAACGTCCTGACTTTC. The chain joins TRBV11-2 to TRBJ2-6; 10 bases are a match to TRBD2. The CDR3 is 19 amino acids. Per the germline V gene, CDR1 is SGHAT and CDR2 is FQNNGV. V dropped 3 bases and J dropped 2; count of bases not matched to a gene: 10.

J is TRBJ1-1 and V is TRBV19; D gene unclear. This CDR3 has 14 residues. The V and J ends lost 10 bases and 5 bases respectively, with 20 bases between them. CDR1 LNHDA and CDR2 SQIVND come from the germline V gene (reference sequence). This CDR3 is CATLAVGRGTEAFF. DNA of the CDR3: TGTGCCACCCTAGCCGTCGGACGCGGGACTGAAGCTTTCTTT.

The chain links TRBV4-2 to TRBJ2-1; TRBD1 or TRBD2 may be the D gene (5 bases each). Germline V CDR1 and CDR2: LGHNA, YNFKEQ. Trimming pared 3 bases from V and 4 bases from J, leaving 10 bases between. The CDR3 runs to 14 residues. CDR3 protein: CASSHLGEYNEQFF. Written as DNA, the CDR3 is TGTGCCAGCAGCCATCTAGGGGAGTACAATGAGCAGTTCTTC.

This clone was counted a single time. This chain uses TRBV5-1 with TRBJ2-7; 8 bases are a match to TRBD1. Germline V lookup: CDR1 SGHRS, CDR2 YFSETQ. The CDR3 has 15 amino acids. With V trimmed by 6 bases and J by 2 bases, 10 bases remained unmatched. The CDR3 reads CASNRATGVTYEQYF. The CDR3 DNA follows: TGCGCCAGCAACCGCGCGACAGGGGTAACCTACGAGCAGTACTTC.

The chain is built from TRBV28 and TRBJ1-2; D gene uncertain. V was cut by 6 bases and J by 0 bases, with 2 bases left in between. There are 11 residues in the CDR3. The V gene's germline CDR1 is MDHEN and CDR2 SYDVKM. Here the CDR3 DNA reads TGTGCCAGCAGGGCTAACTATGGCTACACCTTC. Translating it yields CASRANYGYTF.

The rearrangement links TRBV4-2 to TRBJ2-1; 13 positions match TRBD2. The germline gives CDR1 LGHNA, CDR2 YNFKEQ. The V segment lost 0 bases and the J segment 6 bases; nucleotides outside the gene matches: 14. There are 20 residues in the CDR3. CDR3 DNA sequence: TGTGCCAGCAGCCAAGAGGCAGGACTAGCGGGAGTAGTAGTGCGCAATGAGCAGTTCTTC. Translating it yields CASSQEAGLAGVVVRNEQFF.

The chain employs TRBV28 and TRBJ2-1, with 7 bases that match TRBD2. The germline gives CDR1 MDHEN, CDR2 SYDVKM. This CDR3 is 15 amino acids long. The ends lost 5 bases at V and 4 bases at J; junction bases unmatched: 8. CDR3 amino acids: CASSAVGGGYNEQFF. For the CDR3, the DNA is TGTGCCAGCAGTGCCGTTGGCGGGGGATACAATGAGCAGTTCTTC.

The CDR3 DNA sequence: TGTGCCAGCACCCTGACAGGGAAGTCTGAAGCTTTCTTT. It codes for CASTLTGKSEAFF. The V gene is TRBV6-5, the J gene TRBJ1-1; 7 bases fit TRBD1. The CDR3 is made up of 13 amino acids. V shed 7 bases, J shed 6 bases, and the junction held 8 bases outside the gene matches. Looked up from germline, CDR1 is MNHEY and CDR2 is SVGAGI.

The CDR3 DNA is TGTGCCTGGAGTCGCAGCGGGTTCGTCCAGAGCTACACCTTC. Protein sequence: CAWSRSGFVQSYTF. The chain links TRBV30 to TRBJ1-2, with D unresolved. The CDR3 extends over 14 amino acids. Germline lookup yields CDR1 GTSNPN and CDR2 SVGIG (reference sequence). The germline V and J ends were trimmed by 2 bases and 9 bases, with 19 bases remaining between them.

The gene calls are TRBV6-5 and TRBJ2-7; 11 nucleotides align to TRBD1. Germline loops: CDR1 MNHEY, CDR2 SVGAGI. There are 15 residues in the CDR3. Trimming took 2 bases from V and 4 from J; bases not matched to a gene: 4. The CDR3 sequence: CASSYIGQGAYEQYF. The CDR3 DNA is TGTGCCAGCAGTTACATCGGACAGGGGGCTTACGAGCAGTACTTC.